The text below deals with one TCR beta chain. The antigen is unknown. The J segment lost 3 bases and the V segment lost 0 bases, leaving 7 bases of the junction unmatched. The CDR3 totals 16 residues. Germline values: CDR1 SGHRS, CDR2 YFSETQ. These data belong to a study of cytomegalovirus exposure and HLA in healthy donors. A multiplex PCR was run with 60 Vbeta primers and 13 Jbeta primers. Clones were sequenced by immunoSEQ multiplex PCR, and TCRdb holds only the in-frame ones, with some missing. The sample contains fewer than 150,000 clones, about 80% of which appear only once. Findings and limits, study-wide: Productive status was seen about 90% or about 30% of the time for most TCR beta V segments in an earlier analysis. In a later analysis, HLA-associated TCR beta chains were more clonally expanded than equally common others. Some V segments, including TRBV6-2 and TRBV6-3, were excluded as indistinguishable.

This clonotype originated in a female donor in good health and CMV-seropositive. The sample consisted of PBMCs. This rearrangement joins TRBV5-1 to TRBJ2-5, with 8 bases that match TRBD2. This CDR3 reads CASSLDGRGAEETQYF. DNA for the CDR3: TGCGCCAGCAGCTTGGACGGGCGGGGGGCTGAAGAGACCCAGTACTTC.